This T cell receptor beta chain was observed in a study of cytomegalovirus exposure and HLA in healthy donors. The J segment lost 1 base and the V segment lost 7 bases, leaving 17 bases of the junction unmatched. There are 17 residues in the CDR3. From germline, CDR1 is SGHRS and CDR2 YFSETQ. This clone was picked up a small number of times. A multiplex PCR was run with 60 Vbeta primers and 13 Jbeta primers. Generated by immunoSEQ multiplex PCR, the TCRdb table keeps only in-frame clones and is missing some. The data contain over 120,000 clones, 70% to 85% of them singletons. This sequence was found in a man between 25 and 39 years old in good health and CMV-seropositive. J is TRBJ2-7 and V is TRBV5-1; 7 bases match TRBD1. Sample: PBMCs. The DNA for the CDR3 is TGCGCCAGCCTACCCCAACCGTCCGGGACAGAGTCCTACGAGCAGTACTTC. Residues: CASLPQPSGTESYEQYF.